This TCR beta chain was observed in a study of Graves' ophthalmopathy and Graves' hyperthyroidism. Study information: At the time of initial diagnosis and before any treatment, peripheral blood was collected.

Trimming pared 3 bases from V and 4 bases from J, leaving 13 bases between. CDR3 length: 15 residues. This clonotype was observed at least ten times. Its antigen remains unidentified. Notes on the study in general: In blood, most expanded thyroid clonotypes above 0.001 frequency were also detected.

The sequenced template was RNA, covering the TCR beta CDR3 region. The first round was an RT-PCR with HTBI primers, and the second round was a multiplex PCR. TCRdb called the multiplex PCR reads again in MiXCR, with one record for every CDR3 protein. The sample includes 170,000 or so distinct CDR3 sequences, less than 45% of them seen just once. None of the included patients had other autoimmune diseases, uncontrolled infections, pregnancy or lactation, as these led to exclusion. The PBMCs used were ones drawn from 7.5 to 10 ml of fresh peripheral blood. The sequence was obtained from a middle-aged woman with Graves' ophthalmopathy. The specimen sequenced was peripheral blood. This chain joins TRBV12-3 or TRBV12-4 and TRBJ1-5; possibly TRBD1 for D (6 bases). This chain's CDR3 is CASSFSAGENQPQHF. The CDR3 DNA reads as TGTGCCAGCAGTTTCTCAGCAGGGGAGAATCAGCCCCAGCATTTT.